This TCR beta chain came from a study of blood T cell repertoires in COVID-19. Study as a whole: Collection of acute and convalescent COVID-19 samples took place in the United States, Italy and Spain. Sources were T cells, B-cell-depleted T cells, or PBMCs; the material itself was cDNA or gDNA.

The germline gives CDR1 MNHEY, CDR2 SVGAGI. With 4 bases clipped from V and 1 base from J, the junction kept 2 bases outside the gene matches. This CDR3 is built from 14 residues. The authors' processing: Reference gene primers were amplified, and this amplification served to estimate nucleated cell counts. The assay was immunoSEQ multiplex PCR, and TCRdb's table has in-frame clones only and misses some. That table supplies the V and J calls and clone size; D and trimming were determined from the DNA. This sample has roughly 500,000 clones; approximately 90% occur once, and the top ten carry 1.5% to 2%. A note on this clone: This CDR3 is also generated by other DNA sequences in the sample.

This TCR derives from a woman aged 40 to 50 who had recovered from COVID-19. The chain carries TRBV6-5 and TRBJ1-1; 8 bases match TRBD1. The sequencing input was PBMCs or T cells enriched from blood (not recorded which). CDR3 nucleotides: TGTGCCAGCAGTTTGGGGACAGGGAACACTGAAGCTTTCTTT. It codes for CASSLGTGNTEAFF.